This TCR beta chain emerged from a study of post-analysis software for immune sequencing data. Study-wide background: Recorded disease courses covered relapsing-remitting, secondary progressive and progressive-relapsing multiple sclerosis. Some patients had no subtype annotation.

Study conclusions and caveats: In patients, TRBV5-6, TRBV5-1 and TRBV20-1 belonged to several TRBV segments found more frequently than in controls. With F measure, samples from one preparation batch clustered together strongly. Compared with controls, patients showed significantly lower normalized Chao1 diversity.

Comments on this clonotype: Its target is unknown.

Germline V gene data show CDR1 as SGHTA and CDR2 as FQGNSA. With 2 bases removed from V and 5 bases from J, the gap between germline ends came to 12 bases. The CDR3 is made up of 14 amino acids. Unique molecular identifiers featured in each of the TCR beta cDNA libraries. T cells numbering roughly 0.95 to 11 million gave rise to roughly 0.5 million cDNA molecules. TCRdb recomputed calls from the PCR reads with MiXCR, one row per CDR3 protein. The repertoire holds about 260,000 distinct CDR3 sequences, 36% seen once, with around 4.8% in the top ten. This chain connects TRBV7-2 to TRBJ2-5; either TRBD1 or TRBD2 may fit D (5 bases each). The specimen was blood. The receptor was isolated from a girl aged 5 to 17 with multiple sclerosis. CDR3 in DNA: TGTGCCAGCAGCTTATCCCCGGGGCGGGAGACCCAGTACTTC. This gives the protein CASSLSPGRETQYF.